Each of the 5 T cell receptor beta chains below was sequenced from the same sample in a study of CD8+ T cells in alopecia areata. The sequencing template was cDNA reverse transcribed from extracted RNA. The repertoire was sequenced with immunoSEQ multiplex PCR; TCRdb's copy has only in-frame clones and lacks some. The sample holds approximately 54,000 clones, around 96% seen once. The source was CD8+ T cells sorted from blood, collected at week 0. Receptors originate from a human donor with alopecia areata.

The chain joins TRBV29-1 to TRBJ2-3; D is undetermined. The length of the CDR3 is 11 residues. Trimming removed 3 bases from V and 4 bases from J, with 5 bases in between. The germline gives CDR1 SQVTM, CDR2 ANQGSEA. CDR3: CSVDLPDTQYF. In DNA form, the CDR3 reads TGCAGCGTTGACTTACCAGATACGCAGTATTTT.

The rearrangement links TRBV2 to TRBJ2-7; TRBD1 might be the D (6 bases). V was clipped by 9 bases and J by 6 bases, with 9 bases between them. In germline, CDR1 is SNHLY, CDR2 FYNNEI. The CDR3 has 10 amino acids. The CDR3 spells CASQGFEQYF. DNA for the CDR3: TGTGCCAGTCAGGGGTTCGAGCAGTACTTC.

The gene calls are TRBV29-1 and TRBJ1-2; D not certain. Germline V gene sequence: CDR1 SQVTM, CDR2 ANQGSEA. Between the trimmed V and J ends, which lost 4 bases and 4 bases, there was a span of 10 bases. The CDR3 contains 12 residues. The CDR3 loop reads CSVVEQLYGYTF. The CDR3 nucleotides read TGCAGCGTTGTTGAGCAGCTCTATGGCTACACCTTC.

V and J are TRBV7-8 and TRBJ2-3; possibly TRBD1 or TRBD2 for D (6 bases each). The V end was cut by 2 bases, the J end by 1 base, with 7 bases between. The germline V gene has CDR1 SGHVS and CDR2 FQNEAQ. This CDR3 spans 14 amino acids. CDR3 amino acids: CASSLRGGTDTQYF. The CDR3 DNA is TGTGCCAGCAGCTTAAGGGGGGGCACAGATACGCAGTATTTT.

CDR3 bases: TGCGCCAGCAGCCTATCCCCCGTGGGGGGCTCCTACGAGCAGTACTTC. Translated, it gives CASSLSPVGGSYEQYF. The chain has TRBV4-1 and TRBJ2-7; the D gene is possibly TRBD2 (6 bases). The CDR3 is 16 residues long. Deletions cut 4 bases from V and 0 bases from J, with 16 bases between. The germline V gene encodes CDR1 MGHRA and CDR2 YSYEKL.